The rows below give T cell receptor beta chains drawn from one sample of a study of cytomegalovirus exposure and HLA in healthy donors. Using immunoSEQ multiplex PCR, the repertoire was profiled, and TCRdb retains in-frame clones only, with some absent. Among 150,000 or so clones listed, approximately 81% were seen once. The specimen sequenced was PBMCs. The receptors originated from a male donor in good health and CMV-seronegative. The CDR3 runs from the conserved cysteine through the conserved F or W. D genes are given only for firm matches. Some rows mark clone size as missing; the rest say once, few, many or name a class of expanded clone.

D gene | J gene | clone size | V gene | CDR3 protein | CDR3 DNA
TRBD2 | TRBJ2-5 | . | TRBV5-1 | CASSFGGAIAAQETQYF | TGCGCCAGCAGCTTCGGGGGGGCCATCGCGGCCCAAGAGACCCAGTACTTC
. | TRBJ2-2 | . | TRBV11-2 | CASSFNGGRNTGELFF | TGTGCCAGCAGCTTTAACGGGGGGCGGAACACCGGGGAGCTGTTTTTT
TRBD2 | TRBJ2-7 | . | TRBV5-4 | CASSLPGGSSGIRYEQYF | TGTGCCAGCAGCTTGCCGGGCGGGTCTAGCGGAATACGGTACGAGCAGTACTTC
TRBD1 | TRBJ2-7 | once | TRBV9 | CASSVGTGELYEQYF | TGTGCCAGCAGCGTAGGGACAGGTGAACTCTACGAGCAGTACTTC
TRBD2 | TRBJ2-7 | . | TRBV19 | CASSIGTSAAYEQYF | TGTGCCAGTAGTATCGGTACTAGCGCCGCCTACGAGCAGTACTTC
. | TRBJ2-3 | . | TRBV7-3 | CASSPGGTTDTQYF | TGTGCCAGCAGCCCCGGGGGTACCACAGATACGCAGTATTTT
TRBD1 | TRBJ2-7 | . | TRBV25-1 | CASSDEGQNSYEQYF | TGTGCCAGCAGTGACGAGGGACAGAACTCCTACGAGCAGTACTTC
. | TRBJ2-5 | . | TRBV5-8 | CASSLRGDTALETQYF | TGTGCCAGCAGCCTCCGGGGGGACACGGCCTTGGAGACCCAGTACTTC
. | TRBJ1-1 | . | TRBV6-5 | CASSTGVGKTEAFF | TGTGCCAGCAGCACGGGGGTCGGTAAAACTGAAGCTTTCTTT
TRBD1 | TRBJ1-4 | few | TRBV18 | CASSPGQPMISTNEKLFF | TGTGCCAGCTCACCGGGACAGCCGATGATTTCAACTAATGAAAAACTGTTTTTT
TRBD2 | TRBJ2-7 | few | TRBV7-2 | CASSKGLTSYEQYF | TGTGCCAGCAGCAAGGGACTAACTTCCTACGAGCAGTACTTC
. | TRBJ1-1 | few | TRBV4-3 | CASSQDDRTAEAFF | TGCGCCAGCAGCCAAGATGATAGGACAGCTGAAGCTTTCTTT
TRBD2 | TRBJ2-3 | few | TRBV29-1 | CSVGIAGGIDTQYF | TGCAGCGTTGGAATAGCGGGAGGAATAGATACGCAGTATTTT
TRBD1 | TRBJ2-3 | . | TRBV2 | CASSAQGTDTQYF | TGTGCCAGCAGTGCACAGGGGACAGATACGCAGTATTTT
. | TRBJ2-7 | . | TRBV6-5 | CASSYGDSSYEQYF | TGTGCCAGCAGTTACGGCGACAGCTCCTACGAGCAGTACTTC
. | TRBJ2-2 | . | TRBV5-4 | CASSFKLANTGELFF | TGTGCCAGCAGCTTCAAGCTGGCGAACACCGGGGAGCTGTTTTTT
. | TRBJ2-1 | . | TRBV5-3 | CATSTGDNEQFF | TGTGCCACCAGTACAGGCGACAATGAGCAGTTCTTC
. | TRBJ2-3 | . | TRBV14 | CASSQRRGTDTQYF | TGTGCCAGCAGCCAACGGCGGGGCACAGATACGCAGTATTTT
. | TRBJ2-7 | . | TRBV7-7 | CASSASGSYEQYF | TGTGCCAGCAGCGCAAGCGGGTCTTACGAGCAGTACTTC
. | TRBJ1-2 | few | TRBV7-9 | CASSLAPRGGHGYTF | TGTGCCAGCAGCTTAGCCCCTCGGGGGGGCCATGGCTACACCTTC
TRBD2 | TRBJ2-6 | . | TRBV5-1 | CASSLDGSGRGTGANVLTF | TGCGCCAGCAGCTTGGATGGTAGCGGGAGAGGGACCGGGGCCAACGTCCTGACTTTC
TRBD1 | TRBJ2-4 | . | TRBV2 | CASRPPGQLNIQYF | TGTGCCAGCAGGCCTCCGGGACAGTTAAACATTCAGTACTTC
. | TRBJ2-1 | once | TRBV29-1 | CSVSGNYNEQFF | TGCAGCGTTTCGGGGAACTACAATGAGCAGTTCTTC
TRBD2 | TRBJ2-3 | . | TRBV9 | CASSARGGTRDTDTQYF | TGTGCCAGCAGCGCTAGGGGGGGGACTAGAGACACAGATACGCAGTATTTT
TRBD1 | TRBJ1-6 | . | TRBV6-6 | CASSAEGASPLHF | TGTGCCAGCAGTGCGGAGGGGGCTTCACCCCTCCACTTT
TRBD1 | TRBJ2-7 | . | TRBV27 | CASSLGQNSYEQYF | TGTGCCAGCAGCCTGGGACAGAACTCCTACGAGCAGTACTTC
. | TRBJ2-1 | . | TRBV7-9 | CASTLGTYNNEQFF | TGTGCCAGCACCCTAGGGACTTACAACAATGAGCAGTTCTTC
. | TRBJ1-2 | . | TRBV6-6 | CASSSGLPWGYTF | TGTGCCAGCAGCTCCGGACTACCCTGGGGCTACACCTTC
TRBD1 | TRBJ1-4 | . | TRBV29-1 | CSAMQGAGEKLFF | TGCAGCGCGATGCAGGGGGCTGGGGAAAAACTGTTTTTT
. | TRBJ2-5 | . | TRBV10-2 | CASSESSSRAEQETQYF | TGCGCCAGCAGTGAGTCTTCGTCCAGGGCAGAGCAAGAGACCCAGTACTTC
TRBD2 | TRBJ2-1 | . | TRBV29-1 | CSVRRGTGNEQFF | TGCAGCGTTAGGCGGGGGACGGGGAATGAGCAGTTCTTC
. | TRBJ2-7 | . | TRBV14 | CASSANTGAYEQYF | TGTGCCAGCAGCGCTAACACAGGAGCCTACGAGCAGTACTTC
. | TRBJ2-2 | . | TRBV4-1 | CASSQGVTIGELFF | TGCGCTAGCAGCCAAGGGGTGACTATCGGGGAGCTGTTTTTT
TRBD1 | TRBJ1-4 | . | TRBV7-2 | CASSLEGLGTGSEKLFF | TGTGCCAGCAGCTTAGAGGGTCTGGGGACAGGGTCTGAAAAACTGTTTTTT
. | TRBJ1-2 | . | TRBV19 | CASTPRGRGAKVGGYTF | TGTGCCAGTACCCCTAGGGGCAGGGGCGCAAAGGTTGGTGGCTACACCTTC
TRBD1 | TRBJ2-7 | few | TRBV7-9 | CSSSQTTRDRGTYEQYF | TGTTCCAGCAGCCAAACGACCCGGGACAGGGGCACCTACGAGCAGTACTTC
. | TRBJ1-3 | . | TRBV4-1 | CASSQESRVTGNTIYF | TGCGCCAGCAGCCAAGAGTCGAGGGTAACTGGAAACACCATATATTTT
TRBD1 | TRBJ1-5 | . | TRBV7-9 | CSSSFPGQGNQPQHF | TGTTCCAGCAGCTTCCCGGGACAGGGAAATCAGCCCCAGCATTTT
. | TRBJ2-3 | few | TRBV30 | CAWSDSWDTQYF | TGTGCCTGGAGTGATAGCTGGGATACGCAGTATTTT
. | TRBJ1-4 | few | TRBV28 | CASRRGGKDEKLFF | TGTGCCAGCAGGCGGGGGGGCAAGGATGAAAAACTGTTTTTT
TRBD1 | TRBJ1-2 | . | TRBV5-1 | CASSLGGTGVYGYTF | TGCGCCAGCAGCTTGGGGGGGACAGGGGTCTATGGCTACACCTTC
TRBD1 | TRBJ1-6 | . | TRBV5-1 | CASSPMTGENSPLHF | TGCGCCAGCAGCCCAATGACAGGGGAGAATTCACCCCTCCACTTT
TRBD1 | TRBJ2-7 | . | TRBV6-1 | CASSARQGASEQYF | TGTGCCAGCAGTGCGCGACAGGGGGCGTCCGAGCAGTACTTC